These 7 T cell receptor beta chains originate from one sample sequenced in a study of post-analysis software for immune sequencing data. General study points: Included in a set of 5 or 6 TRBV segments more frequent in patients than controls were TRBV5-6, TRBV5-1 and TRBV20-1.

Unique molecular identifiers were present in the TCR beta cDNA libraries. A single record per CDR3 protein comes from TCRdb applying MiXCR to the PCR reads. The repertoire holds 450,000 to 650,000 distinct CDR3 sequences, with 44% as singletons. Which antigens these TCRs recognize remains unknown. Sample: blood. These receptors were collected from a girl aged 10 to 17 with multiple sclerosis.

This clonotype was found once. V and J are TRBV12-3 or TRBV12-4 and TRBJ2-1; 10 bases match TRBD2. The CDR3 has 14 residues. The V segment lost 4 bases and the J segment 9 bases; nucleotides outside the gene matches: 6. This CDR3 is CASSYTSGTIEQFF. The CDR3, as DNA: TGTGCCAGCAGTTATACTAGCGGGACGATTGAGCAGTTCTTC.

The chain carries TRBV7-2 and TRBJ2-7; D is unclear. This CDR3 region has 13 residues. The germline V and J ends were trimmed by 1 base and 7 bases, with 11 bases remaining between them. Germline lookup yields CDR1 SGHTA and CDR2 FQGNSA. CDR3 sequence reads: CASSLDSSLEQYF. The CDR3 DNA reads TGTGCCAGCAGCTTAGATTCCTCTCTTGAGCAGTACTTC.

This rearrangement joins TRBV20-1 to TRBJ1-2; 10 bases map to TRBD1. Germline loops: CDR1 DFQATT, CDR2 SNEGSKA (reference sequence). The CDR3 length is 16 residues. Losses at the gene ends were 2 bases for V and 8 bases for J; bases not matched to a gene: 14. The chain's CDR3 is CSARQRDRGQGYGYTF. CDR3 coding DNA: TGCAGTGCTAGACAGAGAGACAGGGGGCAAGGCTACGGCTACACCTTC.

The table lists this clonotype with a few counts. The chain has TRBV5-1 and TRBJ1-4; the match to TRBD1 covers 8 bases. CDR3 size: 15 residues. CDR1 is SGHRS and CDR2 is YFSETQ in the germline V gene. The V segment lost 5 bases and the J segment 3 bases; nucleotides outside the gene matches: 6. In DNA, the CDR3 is TGCGCCAGCAGTCAGGGGGCTCGGGCTAATGAAAAACTGTTTTTT. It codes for CASSQGARANEKLFF.

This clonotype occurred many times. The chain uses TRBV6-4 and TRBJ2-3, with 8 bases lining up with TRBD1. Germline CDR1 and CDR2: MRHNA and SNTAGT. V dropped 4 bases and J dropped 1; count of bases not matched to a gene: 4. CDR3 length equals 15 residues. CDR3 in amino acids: CASSVGTGGTDTQYF. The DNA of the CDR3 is TGTGCCAGCAGTGTTGGGACAGGAGGCACAGATACGCAGTATTTT.

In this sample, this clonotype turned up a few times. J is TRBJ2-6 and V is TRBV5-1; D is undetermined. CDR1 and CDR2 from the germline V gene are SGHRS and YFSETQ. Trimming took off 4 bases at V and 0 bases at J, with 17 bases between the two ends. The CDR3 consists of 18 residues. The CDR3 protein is CASSLGGYQSSGANVLTF. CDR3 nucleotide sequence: TGCGCCAGCAGCCTGGGTGGCTATCAGAGCTCTGGGGCCAACGTCCTGACTTTC.

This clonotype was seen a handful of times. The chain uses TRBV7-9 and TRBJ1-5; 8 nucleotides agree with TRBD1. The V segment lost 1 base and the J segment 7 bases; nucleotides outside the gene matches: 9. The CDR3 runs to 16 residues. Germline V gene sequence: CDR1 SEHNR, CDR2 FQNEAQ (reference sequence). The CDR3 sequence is CASSLVRGLHPQPQHF. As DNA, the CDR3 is TGTGCCAGCAGCTTAGTCAGGGGGCTTCACCCCCAGCCCCAGCATTTT.